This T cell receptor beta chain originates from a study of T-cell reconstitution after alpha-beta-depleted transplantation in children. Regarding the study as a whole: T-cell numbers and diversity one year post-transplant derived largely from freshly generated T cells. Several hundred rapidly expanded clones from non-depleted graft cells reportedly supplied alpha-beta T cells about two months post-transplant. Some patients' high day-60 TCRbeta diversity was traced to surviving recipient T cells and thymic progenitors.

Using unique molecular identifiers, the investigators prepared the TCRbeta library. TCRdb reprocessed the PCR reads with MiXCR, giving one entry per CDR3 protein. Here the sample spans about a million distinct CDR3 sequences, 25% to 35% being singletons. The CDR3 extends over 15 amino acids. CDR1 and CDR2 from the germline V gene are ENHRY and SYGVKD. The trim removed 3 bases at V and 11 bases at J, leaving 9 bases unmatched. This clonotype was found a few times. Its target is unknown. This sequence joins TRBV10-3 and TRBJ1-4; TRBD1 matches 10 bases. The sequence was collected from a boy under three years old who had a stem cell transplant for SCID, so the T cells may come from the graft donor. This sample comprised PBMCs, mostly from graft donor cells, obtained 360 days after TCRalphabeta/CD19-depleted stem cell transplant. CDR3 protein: CAISDSGTGARKLFF. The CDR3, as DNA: TGTGCCATCAGTGACTCCGGGACAGGGGCGAGGAAACTGTTTTTT.